This is a list of T cell receptor beta chains from one sample in a study of T cell changes during pregnancy in multiple sclerosis. The method was immunoSEQ multiplex PCR; TCRdb's version includes in-frame clones alone and lacks a portion of them. The table has about 36,000 clones, approximately 93% seen once; the top ten hold about 0.4%. The sample here was CD4+ T cells from peripheral blood mononuclear cells, taken in the first trimester of pregnancy. The source is a female donor with multiple sclerosis, enrolled in a pregnancy study. Both conserved end residues are part of each CDR3. The order of the fields is V gene, J gene, D gene, clone size, CDR3 protein, CDR3 DNA. A D gene is named only where the DNA matches it firmly. The size field is filled for only some rows; it gives once, few, many or a size class.

TRBV21-1	TRBJ1-1	-	-	CASSKTVATLRTEAFF	TGTGCCAGCAGCAAAACGGTAGCTACACTTCGCACTGAAGCTTTCTTT
TRBV4-2	TRBJ1-1	-	once	CASSQSAGRYLMNTEAFF	TGTGCCAGCAGCCAGTCCGCAGGGCGATACCTCATGAACACTGAAGCTTTCTTT
TRBV11-2	TRBJ2-2	-	-	CASSPRTFDTGELFF	TGTGCCAGCAGCCCCCGGACATTTGATACCGGGGAGCTGTTTTTT
TRBV28	TRBJ2-1	-	-	CASSSPGFTGDEQFF	TGTGCCAGCAGTTCTCCGGGATTTACGGGGGATGAGCAGTTCTTC
TRBV30	TRBJ1-3	-	-	CAWNRENTIYF	TGTGCCTGGAACAGGGAGAACACCATATATTTT
TRBV20-1	TRBJ2-1	-	-	CSASEAAEQFF	TGCAGTGCTTCAGAAGCGGCTGAGCAGTTCTTC
TRBV19	TRBJ1-1	-	-	CASTRTFVQGLSSMNTEAFF	TGTGCCAGTACTCGCACTTTCGTGCAGGGCCTTTCTTCCATGAACACTGAAGCTTTCTTT
TRBV4-3	TRBJ2-7	TRBD1	-	CASSQDTGGGYEQYF	TGCGCCAGCAGCCAAGATACAGGGGGCGGCTACGAGCAGTACTTC
TRBV29-1	TRBJ2-3	-	-	CSVENRESTDTQYF	TGCAGCGTTGAGAACAGAGAGAGCACAGATACGCAGTATTTT
TRBV7-9	TRBJ2-1	TRBD2	-	CASSPSGRLNEQFF	TGTGCCAGCAGCCCTAGCGGGAGGCTCAATGAGCAGTTCTTC
TRBV7-9	TRBJ1-2	-	-	CASSLEGRYGYTF	TGTGCCAGCAGCTTGGAGGGAAGGTATGGCTACACCTTC
TRBV7-9	TRBJ2-3	TRBD1	-	CASSYALGQGAPDTQYF	TGTGCCAGCAGCTATGCCCTAGGACAGGGGGCCCCAGATACGCAGTATTTT
TRBV5-1	TRBJ2-1	TRBD1	-	CASSLRPPSGTGGYNEQFF	TGCGCCAGCAGCTTGCGTCCCCCGTCGGGGACAGGGGGATACAATGAGCAGTTCTTC
TRBV5-4	TRBJ2-7	TRBD2	once	CASSLGSGGRELSSWYF	TGTGCCAGCAGCTTAGGAAGCGGGGGGCGAGAATTGAGCAGTTGGTACTTC
TRBV30	TRBJ1-4	TRBD1	-	CAWTGGEKLFF	TGTGCCTGGACAGGGGGTGAAAAACTGTTTTTT
TRBV30	TRBJ2-3	-	-	CAWRGPRGTDTQYF	TGTGCCTGGAGGGGGCCGCGAGGCACAGATACGCAGTATTTT
TRBV7-3	TRBJ2-3	TRBD2	-	CASSPTGTSGPTDTQYF	TGTGCCAGCAGCCCTACCGGGACTAGCGGACCCACAGATACGCAGTATTTT
TRBV9	TRBJ1-1	TRBD1	-	CASSGRHRGLGTEAFF	TGTGCCAGCAGCGGTAGACACAGGGGGCTGGGTACTGAAGCTTTCTTT
TRBV6-5	TRBJ1-2	TRBD1	-	CASSGLTGGFWGYTF	TGTGCCAGCAGTGGTTTGACAGGGGGCTTTTGGGGCTACACCTTC
TRBV2	TRBJ2-5	-	-	CASTGKGEETQYF	TGTGCCAGCACCGGTAAAGGGGAAGAGACCCAGTACTTC
TRBV25-1	TRBJ2-1	-	-	CASSRGGSVHNEQFF	TGTGCCAGCAGCCGCGGGGGCTCAGTTCACAATGAGCAGTTCTTC
TRBV9	TRBJ2-5	TRBD2	once	CASSVDSGGETQYF	TGTGCCAGCAGCGTAGATAGCGGGGGAGAGACCCAGTACTTC
TRBV6-5	TRBJ1-3	-	-	CASSYNTAKGNTIYF	TGTGCCAGCAGTTACAATACAGCTAAGGGAAACACCATATATTTT
TRBV5-5	TRBJ2-3	-	-	CASSRGGLYTDTQYF	TGTGCCAGCAGCCGGGGTGGGTTATACACAGATACGCAGTATTTT
TRBV5-1	TRBJ2-1	TRBD2	-	CASSLVGLGSDEQFF	TGCGCCAGCAGCTTGGTAGGACTAGGATCGGATGAGCAGTTCTTC
TRBV4-3	TRBJ2-5	-	-	CASSQTIQDQETQYF	TGCGCCAGCAGCCAAACTATACAGGATCAAGAGACCCAGTACTTC
TRBV6-5	TRBJ1-2	-	-	CASSPAGSRYTF	TGTGCCAGCAGCCCGGCCGGGAGTCGCTACACCTTC
TRBV11-2	TRBJ2-5	-	-	CASSLGSSAETQYF	TGTGCCAGCAGCTTAGGGTCTAGCGCGGAGACCCAGTACTTC
TRBV7-3	TRBJ2-7	-	-	CASSLSGAGKRDEQYF	TGTGCCAGCAGCTTAAGCGGTGCGGGTAAGCGGGACGAGCAGTACTTC
TRBV7-6	TRBJ1-3	-	-	CASSPRNRESSGNTIYF	TGTGCCAGCAGCCCTCGGAACAGGGAGAGCTCTGGAAACACCATATATTTT
TRBV6-5	TRBJ1-2	-	-	CASSLRPGSRYGYTF	TGTGCCAGCAGTCTTCGTCCGGGGAGCCGCTATGGCTACACCTTC
TRBV28	TRBJ1-2	-	once	CASSFTGFGYTF	TGTGCCAGCAGCTTCACAGGGTTTGGCTACACCTTC
TRBV27	TRBJ1-2	-	-	CASRTTGYGYTF	TGTGCCAGCAGAACGACAGGCTATGGCTACACCTTC
TRBV5-1	TRBJ2-3	TRBD2	-	CASSSLGGGGGTDTQYF	TGCGCCAGCAGCTCCCTCGGGGGGGGTGGAGGCACAGATACGCAGTATTTT
TRBV2	TRBJ1-5	TRBD1	few	CASSSGQGNQPQHF	TGTGCCAGCAGTTCAGGACAGGGAAATCAGCCCCAGCATTTT
TRBV7-7	TRBJ2-5	TRBD2	-	CASSFQRGQETQYF	TGTGCCAGCAGCTTCCAGCGGGGCCAAGAGACCCAGTACTTC
TRBV4-2	TRBJ1-2	TRBD1	-	CASSQGQGANYGYTF	TGTGCCAGCAGCCAAGGACAGGGGGCTAACTATGGCTACACCTTC
TRBV6-1	TRBJ2-1	-	-	CASSEQWSSYNEQFF	TGTGCCAGCAGTGAACAGTGGAGCTCCTACAATGAGCAGTTCTTC
TRBV5-1	TRBJ2-2	TRBD2	-	CASSTTSGRNTGELFF	TGCGCCAGCAGCACAACTAGCGGGAGGAACACCGGGGAGCTGTTTTTT
TRBV28	TRBJ1-1	-	-	CASSRRTASNTEAFF	TGTGCCAGCAGTCGAAGGACAGCTTCGAACACTGAAGCTTTCTTT
TRBV5-1	TRBJ2-1	TRBD2	-	CASSPSGTGKLAGAIYEQFF	TGCGCCAGCAGCCCCTCCGGGACAGGGAAACTAGCGGGAGCTATATATGAGCAGTTCTTC
TRBV27	TRBJ1-5	-	few	CASRDYSNQPQHF	TGTGCCAGCAGGGACTATAGCAATCAGCCCCAGCATTTT
TRBV6-5	TRBJ2-7	TRBD1	-	CASSSIDRVRDEQYF	TGTGCCAGCAGTTCCATCGACAGGGTGAGGGACGAGCAGTACTTC
TRBV14	TRBJ2-6	TRBD1	once	CASSQAPATGDPGANVLTF	TGTGCCAGCAGCCAAGCCCCGGCCACAGGGGACCCTGGGGCCAACGTCCTGACTTTC
TRBV10-3	TRBJ2-4	TRBD1	-	CAISEEQGTKNIQYF	TGTGCCATCAGCGAAGAACAGGGGACCAAAAACATTCAGTACTTC
TRBV1	TRBJ2-3	-	-	CTSSQSQGSSTDTQYF	TGCACCAGCAGCCAATCACAGGGATCTAGCACAGATACGCAGTATTTT
TRBV18	TRBJ1-6	-	-	CASRRTDHYNSPLHF	TGTGCCAGCCGCCGGACAGACCATTATAATTCACCCCTCCACTTT
TRBV13	TRBJ2-1	-	-	CASSSRSNEQFF	TGTGCCAGCAGCAGTAGGAGCAATGAGCAGTTCTTC
TRBV7-2	TRBJ1-2	-	-	CASSPDSAGGYTF	TGTGCCAGCAGCCCCGACAGCGCTGGGGGCTACACCTTC